The 24 T cell receptor beta chains in this list originate from one sample, sequenced in a study of T cells in Graves' hyperthyroidism and ophthalmopathy. Amplification of TCR beta CDR3 regions used RNA as the template. First-round RT-PCR with HTBI primers amplified the TCR CDR3 region. TCRdb re-derived calls from the multiplex PCR reads in MiXCR, one entry per CDR3 protein. Among nearly 600,000 distinct CDR3 sequences, 11% to 15% were seen once, and the ten largest hold less than 6%. Sequencing was performed on blood. Receptor source: a woman aged 25-40 years with Graves' hyperthyroidism that later progressed to Graves' ophthalmopathy.

This clonotype has at least ten counts. The rearrangement joins TRBV27 to TRBJ2-3, with TRBD2 matching over 12 bases. Germline lookup yields CDR1 MNHEY and CDR2 SMNVEV (reference sequence). V was clipped by 6 bases and J by 1 base; unmatched bases: 5. CDR3 length: 16 amino acids. The CDR3 is CASSPRTSGGTDTQYF. As DNA, the CDR3 is TGTGCCAGCAGCCCCCGGACTAGCGGGGGCACAGATACGCAGTATTTT.

This clonotype appeared many times. The chain employs TRBV28 and TRBJ2-1; D gene unclear. CDR3 length: 14 residues. Between the trimmed V and J ends, which lost 3 bases and 8 bases, there was a span of 14 bases. Germline CDR1 reads MDHEN; CDR2 reads SYDVKM. The CDR3 loop is CASSFPQQVDEQFF. Here the CDR3 DNA reads TGTGCCAGCAGTTTTCCACAGCAAGTCGATGAGCAGTTCTTC. The variable domain in full, completed from reference TRBV28 and TRBJ2-1, reads DVKVTQSSRYLVKRTGEKVFLECVQDMDHENMFWYRQDPGLGLRLIYFSYDVKMKEKGDIPEGYSVSREKKERFSLILESASTNQTSMYLCASSFPQQVDEQFFGPGTRLTVL.

V usage is TRBV2 and J usage is TRBJ2-1; D may be TRBD2 (5 bases). The germline V and J ends were trimmed by 0 bases and 5 bases, with 5 bases remaining between them. CDR1 is SNHLY and CDR2 is FYNNEI in the germline V gene. The CDR3 sequence is 13 residues long. The chain's CDR3 is CASSEALDNEQFF. The CDR3 nucleotides read TGTGCCAGCAGTGAAGCACTAGACAATGAGCAGTTCTTC.

This chain links TRBV6-1 with TRBJ1-5; TRBD1 aligns across 8 bases. Germline CDR1 and CDR2: MNHNS and SASEGT. This CDR3 spans 18 amino acids. V lost 0 bases to trimming and J lost 3 bases; unmatched junction nucleotides: 10. CDR3 coding DNA: TGTGCCAGCAGTGAAGCTTTACCGGGACAGGCTCCCAATCAGCCCCAGCATTTT. Protein sequence: CASSEALPGQAPNQPQHF.

V gene TRBV6-6 combines with J gene TRBJ2-7; TRBD2 agrees at 7 bases. This CDR3 is built from 16 residues. With 2 bases clipped from V and 3 bases from J, the junction kept 10 bases outside the gene matches. The germline CDR1 and CDR2 sequences are MNHNY and SVGAGI (reference sequence). Here the CDR3 reads CASSYIGTTKSYEQYF. Here the CDR3 DNA reads TGTGCCAGCAGTTACATCGGGACTACTAAAAGCTACGAGCAGTACTTC.

The chain recombines TRBV20-1 with TRBJ1-1; no clear D gene. V lost 3 bases and J 0 bases, leaving 14 bases between the germline ends. Germline V gene data show CDR1 as DFQATT and CDR2 as SNEGSKA (reference sequence). The CDR3 consists of 15 residues. The CDR3 nucleotides read TGCAGTGCTAGTCCCTCACAGATAATGAACACTGAAGCTTTCTTT. Its protein product is CSASPSQIMNTEAFF.

This clonotype has ten or more counts. The gene calls are TRBV30 and TRBJ2-1; 7 positions match TRBD2. The CDR3 is 15 residues long. Germline V lookup: CDR1 GTSNPN, CDR2 SVGIG (reference sequence). Germline trimming cut 6 bases from V and 1 base from J; bases unmatched to any gene: 9. The CDR3 reads CACPRGSGSYNEQFF. The CDR3 nucleotides read TGTGCCTGTCCTAGGGGTAGCGGGTCCTACAATGAGCAGTTCTTC.

This clonotype occurred many times. V is TRBV12-3 or TRBV12-4 and J is TRBJ2-1; D may be TRBD2 (5 bases). Trimming stripped 6 bases from V and 6 bases from J, with 15 bases between. The CDR3 spans 14 residues. CDR3 sequence reads: CASSPSGLINEQFF. Written as DNA, the CDR3 is TGTGCCAGCAGCCCCTCCGGACTCATCAATGAGCAGTTCTTC.

The gene calls are TRBV7-2 and TRBJ2-7, with D possibly being TRBD2 (6 bases). CDR1 and CDR2 from the germline V gene are SGHTA and FQGNSA. The CDR3 covers 14 residues. V shed 3 bases and J shed 3 bases, with 12 bases lying between them. CDR3: CASSFSSANYEQYF. CDR3 sequence (DNA): TGTGCCAGCAGCTTTTCTAGCGCCAACTACGAGCAGTACTTC.

In this sample, this clonotype turned up many times. The V call is TRBV6-5, the J call TRBJ2-7, with D possibly being TRBD1 (6 bases). This CDR3 is built from 15 residues. Trimming left V 0 bases short and J 3 bases short, with 12 bases between. Germline assignment: CDR1 MNHEY and CDR2 SVGAGI. The CDR3 loop is CASSYSPGVNYEQYF. In DNA form, the CDR3 reads TGTGCCAGCAGTTACTCGCCAGGGGTGAACTACGAGCAGTACTTC.

This clonotype occurred many times. The genes are TRBV3-1 and TRBJ1-1; 8 positions agree with TRBD1. Germline V gene data show CDR1 as LGHDT and CDR2 as YNNKEL (reference sequence). The CDR3 runs 15 residues. Unmatched junction bases numbered 7, after V lost 0 bases and J lost 7 bases. The DNA of the CDR3 is TGTGCCAGCAGCCAAGAAGGGCAGGGGGCTGTTGAAGCTTTCTTT. The encoded protein is CASSQEGQGAVEAFF.

The rearrangement joins TRBV5-1 to TRBJ2-7; TRBD1 agrees at 7 bases. The CDR3 is made up of 17 amino acids. Germline-derived CDR1 and CDR2 are SGHRS and YFSETQ. V lost 4 bases, J lost 0 bases, and 13 bases stayed unmatched. In DNA form, the CDR3 reads TGCGCCAGCAGCCCCGGGACAGCCACGATAAGCTCCTACGAGCAGTACTTC. Translating it yields CASSPGTATISSYEQYF.

The genes are TRBV6-1 and TRBJ1-2; no reliable D call. V gave up 5 bases and J gave up 8 bases, with 6 bases separating them. Germline V gene sequence: CDR1 MNHNS, CDR2 SASEGT. This CDR3 comprises 10 residues. The CDR3 loop reads CASSQVGYTF. The CDR3 bases are TGTGCCAGCAGTCAAGTGGGCTACACCTTC.

Details on this clonotype: A much larger clone lies a single base off, so this may be a read error. V is TRBV6-1 and J is TRBJ1-4, with D possibly TRBD1 on 6 matching bases. CDR3 size: 15 residues. Germline-derived CDR1 and CDR2 are MNHNS and SASEGT. The CDR3 reads CASSQAGGLNEKLFF. The CDR3 coding sequence is TGTGCCAGCAGTCAAGCTGGGGGGCTGAATGAAAAACTGTTTTTT.

This clonotype was recorded a few times. This chain connects TRBV12-3 or TRBV12-4 to TRBJ1-3; no definite D call. V lost 3 bases and J 4 bases, leaving 13 bases between the germline ends. CDR3 size: 15 residues. CDR3 sequence (DNA): TGTGCCAGCAGTTTTCTAGGGAGGGCAGGAAACACCATATATTTT. It encodes CASSFLGRAGNTIYF.

The table lists this clonotype with a few counts. The chain employs TRBV19 and TRBJ1-2; D gene unclear. The CDR3 spans 14 residues. Looked up from germline, CDR1 is LNHDA and CDR2 is SQIVND (reference sequence). V lost 1 base to trimming and J lost 4 bases, with 10 bases between them. The CDR3 DNA sequence: TGTGCCAGTAGTATAGTTGGCGGACTCTATGGCTACACCTTC. As protein: CASSIVGGLYGYTF.

This clonotype was recorded at least ten times. The genes are TRBV2 and TRBJ1-3; unclear D gene. This CDR3 is built from 14 residues. The germline V and J ends were trimmed by 2 bases and 4 bases, with 9 bases remaining between them. CDR1 and CDR2 (germline): SNHLY, FYNNEI. CDR3 protein: CASSEPLEGNTIYF. The CDR3 bases are TGTGCCAGCAGTGAACCCCTAGAGGGAAACACCATATATTTT.

As to this clonotype: Here the CDR3 omits its conserved ending phenylalanine or tryptophan, so a read error is the likely source. The chain couples TRBV28 to TRBJ1-6; a possible D gene is TRBD1 (5 bases). The CDR3 has 16 residues. CDR1 MDHEN and CDR2 SYDVKM come from the germline V gene. V lost 6 bases to trimming and J lost 9 bases, with 21 bases between them. The CDR3 is CASRPMGTEASSPLHL. The CDR3 DNA follows: TGTGCCAGCAGACCCATGGGGACCGAGGCTTCTTCACCCCTCCACCTT.

This clonotype has a count of ten or more. The V gene is TRBV29-1, the J gene TRBJ1-2, with D perhaps matching TRBD1 (5 bases). In germline, CDR1 is SQVTM, CDR2 ANQGSEA. V lost 2 bases and J 4 bases, leaving 11 bases between the germline ends. The CDR3 extends over 13 amino acids. The CDR3 loop is CSVEYGAGYGYTF. The CDR3 bases are TGCAGCGTTGAATATGGGGCTGGCTATGGCTACACCTTC.

This clonotype was counted many times. V gene TRBV12-3 or TRBV12-4 combines with J gene TRBJ2-3; perhaps TRBD2 as D (6 bases). V was trimmed by 6 bases and J by 4 bases, leaving 23 bases between them. The CDR3 contains 17 residues. CDR3 sequence (DNA): TGTGCCAGCAGCGGACGTCCGGGAGCCAGGTTGGCAGATACGCAGTATTTT. It is translated as CASSGRPGARLADTQYF.

Many counts were recorded for this clonotype. CDR3 residues: CSARWAAFNTGELFF. The DNA for the CDR3 is TGCAGTGCTAGATGGGCCGCTTTTAACACCGGGGAGCTGTTTTTT. The gene calls are TRBV20-1 and TRBJ2-2; no reliable D call. Germline assignment: CDR1 DFQATT and CDR2 SNEGSKA (reference sequence). V lost 2 bases, J lost 2 bases, and 12 bases lay in between. This CDR3 has 15 amino acids.

This clonotype turned up a few times. The chain has TRBV15 and TRBJ2-3; D gene uncertain. CDR1 LNHNV and CDR2 YYDKDF come from the germline V gene (reference sequence). V lost 8 bases to trimming and J lost 7 bases, with 7 bases between them. The length of the CDR3 is 10 residues. CDR3 bases: TGTGCCACCGGAACGAATACGCAGTATTTT. The encoded protein is CATGTNTQYF. The complete variable domain, with remaining parts taken from reference TRBV15 and TRBJ2-3, reads DAMVIQNPRYQVTQFGKPVTLSCSQTLNHNVMYWYQQKSSQAPKLLFHYYDKDFNNEADTPDNFQSRRPNTSFCFLDIRSPGLGDTAMYLCATGTNTQYFGPGTRLTVL.

V gene TRBV14 combines with J gene TRBJ1-2; tentative D call: TRBD1 (5 bases). Trimming shortened V by 1 base and J by 7 bases, and 22 bases separated the two germline ends. Germline loops: CDR1 SGHDN, CDR2 FVKESK. This CDR3 region has 17 residues. CDR3 DNA sequence: TGTGCCAGCAGCCAAGGCTCCGGGGGGATAGGGAGCTTTGGCTACACCTTC. It specifies CASSQGSGGIGSFGYTF.

Ten or more counts support this clonotype. The rearrangement uses TRBV28 and TRBJ2-5; TRBD2 agrees at 8 bases. The J segment lost 6 bases and the V segment lost 4 bases, leaving 13 bases of the junction unmatched. In germline, CDR1 is MDHEN, CDR2 SYDVKM. The CDR3 has 16 residues. This CDR3 reads CASSSNAGTSMKTQYF. The CDR3 DNA is TGTGCCAGCAGTTCTAACGCCGGGACTAGTATGAAGACCCAGTACTTC.